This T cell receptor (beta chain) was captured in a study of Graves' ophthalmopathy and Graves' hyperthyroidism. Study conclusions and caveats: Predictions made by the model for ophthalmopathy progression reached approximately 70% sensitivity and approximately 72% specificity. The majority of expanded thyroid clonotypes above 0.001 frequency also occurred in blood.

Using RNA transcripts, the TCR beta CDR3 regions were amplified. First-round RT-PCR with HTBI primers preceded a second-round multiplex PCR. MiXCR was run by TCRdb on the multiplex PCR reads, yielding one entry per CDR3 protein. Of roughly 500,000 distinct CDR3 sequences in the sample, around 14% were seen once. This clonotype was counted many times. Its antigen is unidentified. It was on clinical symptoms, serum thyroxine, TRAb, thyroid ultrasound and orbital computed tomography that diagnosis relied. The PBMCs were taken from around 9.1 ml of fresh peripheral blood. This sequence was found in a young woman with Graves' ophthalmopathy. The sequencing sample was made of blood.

The CDR3 reads CAISEGASNQPQHF. The CDR3 DNA reads as TGTGCCATCAGTGAGGGTGCTAGCAATCAGCCCCAGCATTTT. J is TRBJ1-5 and V is TRBV10-3; no firm D call. V gave up 2 bases and J gave up 0 bases, with 5 bases separating them. Germline values: CDR1 ENHRY, CDR2 SYGVKD. There are 14 residues in the CDR3.